The rows below give T cell receptor beta chains drawn from one sample of a study of T cell responses to AZD1222 COVID-19 vaccine. TCRdb's copy holds only in-frame clones and misses some; the assay was immunoSEQ multiplex PCR. The sample shows some 150,000 clones, 90% to 95% of them seen only once. This specimen consisted of peripheral blood, obtained on day 0 of AZD1222 vaccination. All receptors derive from an adult in good health. CDR3s include the opening cysteine and the closing phenylalanine or tryptophan. A D gene is named only where the DNA matches it firmly. For some rows the clone size is stated as once, few or many, or as a class when expanded; others skip it.

D gene,J gene,CDR3 length,clone size,V gene,CDR3 DNA,CDR3 protein
-,TRBJ1-1,11,-,TRBV18,TGTGCCAGCTCAGTATTCACTGAAGCTTTCTTT,CASSVFTEAFF
TRBD1,TRBJ2-7,12,-,TRBV29-1,TGCAGCGTAGGGACAGAGGCCTACGAGCAGTACTTC,CSVGTEAYEQYF
-,TRBJ1-5,16,-,TRBV6-1,TGTGCCAGCAGTGAGTCCGGGGGGCTGCGGAATCAGCCCCAGCATTTT,CASSESGGLRNQPQHF
-,TRBJ1-1,16,-,TRBV14,TGTGCCAGCAGCCAAGAGGGACCTTGGACGAACACTGAAGCTTTCTTT,CASSQEGPWTNTEAFF
-,TRBJ2-1,16,-,TRBV7-3,TGTGCCAGCAGCTTAAACGTAGCGGTGACCTACAATGAGCAGTTCTTC,CASSLNVAVTYNEQFF
-,TRBJ2-7,15,-,TRBV27,TGTGCCAGCAGTTTATCGAGCAGGGGCTCCTACGAGCAGTACTTC,CASSLSSRGSYEQYF
-,TRBJ1-1,15,-,TRBV2,TGTGCCAGCAGTGGTATACCGGGATCGGGCACTGAAGCTTTCTTT,CASSGIPGSGTEAFF
-,TRBJ1-5,15,-,TRBV19,TGTGCCAGTAGTATTGGACATTATAGCAATCAGCCCCAGCATTTT,CASSIGHYSNQPQHF
-,TRBJ1-2,13,-,TRBV5-5,TGTGCCAGCAGCGGGCAGGCGAACTATGGCTACACCTTC,CASSGQANYGYTF
-,TRBJ2-3,16,-,TRBV5-4,TGTGCCAGCAGCTTGGCCGAAAAGCAAACAGTGGATACGCAGTATTTT,CASSLAEKQTVDTQYF
-,TRBJ1-2,13,-,TRBV12-3/TRBV12-4,TGTGCCAGCAGCCCGGGACTCCACTATGGCTACACCTTC,CASSPGLHYGYTF
TRBD1,TRBJ2-1,15,-,TRBV15,TGTGCCACCAGCAGAGTCGGGACAGCCAATTTTCAGCAGTTCTTC,CATSRVGTANFQQFF
-,TRBJ2-7,14,-,TRBV2,TGTGCCAGCATCCCCGGGAGATTAGAAGGAGGGCAGTACTTC,CASIPGRLEGGQYF
-,TRBJ1-5,15,-,TRBV7-2,TGTGCCAGCAGCCCAGCCGGGGTTAGCAATCAGCCCCAGCATTTT,CASSPAGVSNQPQHF
TRBD1,TRBJ1-1,16,-,TRBV2,TGTGCCAGCAGTGGGGACAGGGGGCGATCGAACACTGAAGCTTTCTTT,CASSGDRGRSNTEAFF
TRBD1,TRBJ1-1,17,-,TRBV23-1,TGCGCCAGCAGTCAGACAGGGTCCTCCCAATTTAAGGATGAAGCTTTCTTT,CASSQTGSSQFKDEAFF
-,TRBJ1-1,16,-,TRBV4-1,TGCGCCAGCAGCCAAGACAAGGTGCGGACGAACACTGAAGCTTTCTTT,CASSQDKVRTNTEAFF
TRBD2,TRBJ2-7,15,-,TRBV4-1,TGCGCCAGCAGCCAAGTGGTGGCGGGGGGGCCCGAGCAGTACTTC,CASSQVVAGGPEQYF
-,TRBJ2-7,13,once,TRBV27,TGTGCCAGCAGCCGGGGGGCCCGATACGAGCAGTACTTC,CASSRGARYEQYF
TRBD1,TRBJ1-5,15,-,TRBV6-5,TGTGCCAGTACTGAGCAGGGACAGCACAATCAGCCCCAGCATTTT,CASTEQGQHNQPQHF
TRBD1,TRBJ1-4,15,-,TRBV7-9,TGTGCCAGCAGCGAAGGGGGGACAGCGACTGAAAAACTGTTTTTT,CASSEGGTATEKLFF
TRBD1,TRBJ1-3,14,-,TRBV5-4,TGTGCCAGCAGCTGGGGACAGACTGGAAACACCATATATTTT,CASSWGQTGNTIYF
TRBD1,TRBJ1-4,15,-,TRBV28,TGTGCCAGCAACAGAGGGGGACAGATAAATGAAAAACTGTTTTTT,CASNRGGQINEKLFF
-,TRBJ2-5,13,once,TRBV7-9,TGTGCCAGCAGCTTACTTCACGGAGAGACCCAGTACTTC,CASSLLHGETQYF
TRBD2,TRBJ2-1,18,-,TRBV24-1,TGTGCCACCAGTGATTTTGGGCGGGAGGGTTCCCCAATCAATGAGCAGTTCTTC,CATSDFGREGSPINEQFF
TRBD1,TRBJ2-7,15,-,TRBV13,TGTGCCAGCAGCTTAGGTCAGGGGGCGGGGTACGAGCAGTACTTC,CASSLGQGAGYEQYF